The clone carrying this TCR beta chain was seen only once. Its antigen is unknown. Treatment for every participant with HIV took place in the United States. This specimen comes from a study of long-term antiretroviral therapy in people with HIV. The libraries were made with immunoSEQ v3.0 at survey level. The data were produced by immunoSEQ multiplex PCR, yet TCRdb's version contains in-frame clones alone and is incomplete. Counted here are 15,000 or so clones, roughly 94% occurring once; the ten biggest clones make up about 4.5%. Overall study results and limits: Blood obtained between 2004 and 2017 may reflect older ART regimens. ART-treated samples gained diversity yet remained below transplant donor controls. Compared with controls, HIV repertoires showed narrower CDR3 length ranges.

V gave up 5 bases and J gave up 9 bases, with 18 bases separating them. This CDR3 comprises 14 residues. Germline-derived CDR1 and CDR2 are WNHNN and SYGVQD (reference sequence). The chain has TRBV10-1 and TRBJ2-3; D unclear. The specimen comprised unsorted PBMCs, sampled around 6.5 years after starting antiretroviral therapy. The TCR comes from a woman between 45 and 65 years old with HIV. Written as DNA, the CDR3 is TGCGCCAGCAGTAAGACAACCCCCCAATCCACGCAGTATTTT. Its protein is CASSKTTPQSTQYF.